Following are 15 T cell receptor beta chains from one sample sequenced in a study of OX40 agonist ivuxolimab in advanced cancers. Sequencing was performed with immunoSEQ multiplex PCR; in TCRdb, only in-frame clones are kept and a portion is missing. This sample has 55,000 to 65,000 clones; 85% to 90% occur once, and the top ten carry around 0.35%. This specimen consisted of CD4+ or CD8+ T cells sorted from blood, obtained in a trial of the OX40 agonist ivuxolimab. Receptors originate from an adult with an advanced solid tumor such as melanoma, head and neck, liver or kidney cancer.

The chain uses TRBV5-5 and TRBJ1-1; TRBD1 agrees at 8 bases. Germline loops: CDR1 SGHKS, CDR2 YYEKEE (reference sequence). The J segment lost 5 bases and the V segment lost 6 bases, leaving 18 bases of the junction unmatched. This CDR3 comprises 17 residues. The CDR3: CASILTGGLPVRTEAFF. The CDR3 DNA is TGTGCCAGCATCCTAACAGGGGGTCTTCCGGTTCGAACTGAAGCTTTCTTT.

The V gene is TRBV27, the J gene TRBJ2-1; D unresolved. This CDR3 region has 17 residues. CDR1 and CDR2 from the germline V gene are MNHEY and SMNVEV (reference sequence). Trimming removed 5 bases from V and 7 bases from J, with 24 bases in between. The CDR3 DNA follows: TGTGCCAGCAGTCCCCTCCTCCAGACCCTGCGCACTAATGAGCAGTTCTTC. It is translated as CASSPLLQTLRTNEQFF.

The chain carries TRBV5-4 and TRBJ2-1, with TRBD2 matching over 9 bases. There are 16 residues in the CDR3. V shed 4 bases and J 4 bases; nucleotides not matched to a gene: 9. In germline, CDR1 is SGHNT, CDR2 YYREEE (reference sequence). The CDR3 region has the DNA TGTGCCAGCAGCATCTCAGGACTAGCGAGTTACAATGAGCAGTTCTTC. Translating gives CASSISGLASYNEQFF.

This clone occurred once. This chain links TRBV19 with TRBJ2-6, with D unclear. The V and J ends lost 2 bases and 4 bases respectively, with 12 bases between them. The CDR3 has 16 amino acids. In germline, CDR1 is LNHDA, CDR2 SQIVND (reference sequence). CDR3 in amino acids: CASSISMTLGANVLTF. CDR3 in DNA: TGTGCCAGTAGTATATCTATGACACTAGGGGCCAACGTCCTGACTTTC.

The chain is built from TRBV19 and TRBJ1-2; D is possibly TRBD1 (6 bases). This CDR3 is 16 amino acids long. V lost 6 bases and J lost 8, with 25 bases in between. CDR1 LNHDA and CDR2 SQIVND come from the germline V gene (reference sequence). The CDR3 region is CASRIGGSGRRRGYTF. CDR3 nucleotides: TGTGCCAGTAGAATTGGGGGCAGCGGACGTCGGAGGGGCTACACCTTC.

This sequence joins TRBV5-1 and TRBJ2-5, with 8 bases matching TRBD1. V was pared by 4 bases and J by 5 bases, with 10 bases of the junction left unmatched. Germline CDR1 reads SGHRS; CDR2 reads YFSETQ. The CDR3 contains 15 residues. The CDR3 sequence: CASSPWTGFGETQYF. Written as DNA, the CDR3 is TGCGCCAGCAGCCCCTGGACAGGGTTTGGGGAGACCCAGTACTTC. The whole variable domain, remainder taken from reference TRBV5-1 and TRBJ2-5, is KAGVTQTPRYLIKTRGQQVTLSCSPISGHRSVSWYQQTPGQGLQFLFEYFSETQRNKGNFPGRFSGRQFSNSRSEMNVSTLELGDSALYLCASSPWTGFGETQYFGPGTRLLVL.

This sequence joins TRBV4-3 and TRBJ2-1; a possible D gene is TRBD2 (6 bases). Trimming removed 4 bases at V and 4 bases at J, with 14 bases between. The CDR3 runs 15 residues. The germline V gene has CDR1 LGHNA and CDR2 YSLEER. The CDR3 DNA reads TGCGCCAGCAGCCTGAGGCGGGGCGGATACAATGAGCAGTTCTTC. Its translation is CASSLRRGGYNEQFF.

The chain carries TRBV5-1 and TRBJ2-3; 7 bases fit TRBD1. J gave up 1 base and V 4 bases, and 6 bases lay outside the gene matches. The CDR3 runs 15 residues. CDR1 and CDR2 from the germline V gene are SGHRS and YFSETQ. The CDR3 bases are TGCGCCAGCAGCAGCCCCGGGACAGGCACAGATACGCAGTATTTT. Residues: CASSSPGTGTDTQYF.

The chain combines TRBV5-6 with TRBJ1-5; D is unclear. Germline CDR1 is SGHDT and CDR2 is YYEEEE. V lost 2 bases and J 6 bases, leaving 6 bases between the germline ends. The CDR3 is 12 amino acids. CDR3 in amino acids: CASSFLSQPQHF. CDR3 coding DNA: TGTGCCAGCAGCTTTCTCAGTCAGCCCCAGCATTTT.

This clone was detected a few times. The chain combines TRBV4-1 with TRBJ1-1; the match to TRBD1 covers 8 bases. The V segment lost 0 bases and the J segment 4 bases; nucleotides outside the gene matches: 7. Per germline, CDR1 MGHRA and CDR2 YSYEKL. The CDR3 is 16 amino acids. The CDR3: CASSQDRTGLATEAFF. CDR3 sequence (DNA): TGCGCCAGCAGCCAAGATCGGACAGGGCTGGCCACTGAAGCTTTCTTT.

V and J are TRBV6-6 and TRBJ1-2, with D possibly being TRBD1 (6 bases). Germline V CDR1 and CDR2: MNHNY, SVGAGI (reference sequence). This CDR3 is 12 amino acids long. With 6 bases removed from V and 7 bases from J, the gap between germline ends came to 12 bases. CDR3 sequence reads: CASSYREGGYTF. CDR3 nucleotides: TGTGCCAGCAGCTACAGGGAAGGTGGCTACACCTTC.

V is TRBV28 and J is TRBJ2-1; the D gene is possibly TRBD1 (5 bases). CDR3 size: 16 residues. The germline V gene has CDR1 MDHEN and CDR2 SYDVKM. The V and J ends lost 6 bases and 4 bases respectively, with 19 bases between them. CDR3 DNA: TGTGCCAGCAGCCCCCTAAGGGGTTTATCGTACAATGAGCAGTTCTTC. This codes for CASSPLRGLSYNEQFF.

The J gene is TRBJ1-1, the V gene TRBV10-3; D possibly corresponds to TRBD1 (6 bases). Trimming shortened V by 6 bases and J by 1 base, and 12 bases separated the two germline ends. Germline CDR1 reads ENHRY; CDR2 reads SYGVKD. This CDR3 is 14 amino acids long. CDR3 bases: TGTGCCATCAGCGAACAGGGTTCGAACACTGAAGCTTTCTTT. Its protein is CAISEQGSNTEAFF.

The gene calls are TRBV5-1 and TRBJ2-6; D perhaps matches TRBD1 (6 bases). The V and J ends lost 3 bases and 2 bases respectively, with 9 bases between them. CDR1 is SGHRS and CDR2 is YFSETQ in the germline V gene. The CDR3 runs to 15 residues. The CDR3 sequence is CASSWSGAGANVLTF. The CDR3 DNA is TGCGCCAGCAGCTGGTCAGGGGCTGGGGCCAACGTCCTGACTTTC.

The chain employs TRBV4-1 and TRBJ2-3, with TRBD2 identical over 13 bases. This CDR3 comprises 16 residues. With 4 bases clipped from V and 4 bases from J, the junction kept 5 bases outside the gene matches. Germline lookup yields CDR1 MGHRA and CDR2 YSYEKL. CDR3 coding DNA: TGCGCCAGCAGCCGCCGACTAGCGGGGGGATCAGATACGCAGTATTTT. It yields the protein CASSRRLAGGSDTQYF.